The entry below gives a single TCR beta chain sequence along with its context. Germline assignment: CDR1 MDHEN and CDR2 SYDVKM. The CDR3 is 15 amino acids. The V and J ends lost 4 bases and 3 bases respectively, with 16 bases between them. This sample stems from a study of blood T cell repertoires in COVID-19. Across the study: COVID-19 samples collected from the United States, Italy and Spain covered acute and convalescent phases. T cells, B-cell-depleted T cells, or PBMCs provided the cDNA or gDNA that served as material.

Per the original methods: From reference gene primer amplification, estimates of nucleated cell counts were derived. TCRdb keeps only in-frame clones here, not all; method: immunoSEQ multiplex PCR. That table furnishes V, J and clone size, whereas the DNA furnished D and trimming. The table shows almost 55,000 clones, with 80% to 90% occurring only once. This chain joins TRBV28 and TRBJ2-7, with a possible D match to TRBD1 (5 bases). The source material was peripheral blood. The origin of this receptor is a human donor in a cohort sampled during active COVID-19. The CDR3 coding sequence is TGTGCCAGCAGTTCCCCCCGGCAGGGTGGCTACGAGCAGTACTTC. Protein sequence: CASSSPRQGGYEQYF.